Listed below are T cell receptor beta chains from one sample, sequenced in a study of T cells in Graves' hyperthyroidism and ophthalmopathy. TCRdb redid the calling of the multiplex PCR reads with MiXCR, one entry per CDR3 protein. The top ten hold approximately 6.8% of the sample, which has more than 550,000 distinct CDR3 sequences, about 45% seen once. Sequenced sample: peripheral blood or thyroid tissue (not recorded which). These receptors came from an adult man with Graves' disease, either hyperthyroidism or ophthalmopathy (not recorded which). The CDR3 runs from the conserved cysteine through the conserved F or W. The D gene is left open where the match is weak. Expanded clones get a size class; other rows say once, few or many, or leave the size out.

J | V | size | D | DNA | CDR3
TRBJ1-6 | TRBV13 | few | - | TGTGCCAGCAGCCAAGGTCTGGGGGCGAATTCACCCCTCCACTTT | CASSQGLGANSPLHF
TRBJ1-1 | TRBV5-6 | - | - | TGTGCCAGCAGCTTTACCGGGACCCTTGGCGAAGCTTTCTTT | CASSFTGTLGEAFF
TRBJ1-6 | TRBV19 | - | - | TGTGCCACCGCCGAGACAGCTAATTCACCCCTCCACTTT | CATAETANSPLHF
TRBJ2-7 | TRBV19 | - | TRBD1 | TGTGCCAGTAGTCTCCGGGACAGGACTTACGAGCAGTACTTC | CASSLRDRTYEQYF
TRBJ1-1 | TRBV29-1 | - | TRBD1 | TGCAGCGCATCGACAGGGTCTGGAAACACTGAAGCTTTCTTT | CSASTGSGNTEAFF
TRBJ2-5 | TRBV7-9 | - | - | TGTGCCAGCAGCCCCTCCGAGGGCAAAGAGACCCAGTACTTC | CASSPSEGKETQYF
TRBJ2-7 | TRBV20-1 | - | - | TGCAGTGCTGCCCACAGGGGTCGCGGGGACTACGAGCAGTACTTC | CSAAHRGRGDYEQYF
TRBJ1-2 | TRBV29-1 | many | - | TGCAGCGTTGAGACAGTCTATGGCTACACCTTC | CSVETVYGYTF
TRBJ1-3 | TRBV7-6 | - | - | TGTGCCAGCAGCCCCGAAGGAGGGCGCTCTGGAAACACCATATATTTT | CASSPEGGRSGNTIYF
TRBJ1-2 | TRBV29-1 | many | TRBD1 | TGCAGCGTTGAAGGGACAGGGCGTAACTATGGCTACACCTTC | CSVEGTGRNYGYTF
TRBJ2-7 | TRBV29-1 | many | TRBD1 | TGCAGCGTTGGGGACAGGGTTTCGGGAGAGCAGTACTTC | CSVGDRVSGEQYF
TRBJ1-6 | TRBV6-2/TRBV6-3 | - | - | TGTGCTACCTGGTCCGGGACCGATAATTCACCCCTCCACTTT | CATWSGTDNSPLHF
TRBJ1-1 | TRBV29-1 | - | TRBD1 | TGCAGCGTTGAAGGACAGGGGAGGATCCCGAACACTGAAGCTTTTTTT | CSVEGQGRIPNTEAFF
TRBJ2-6 | TRBV7-8 | few | - | TGTGCCGGCAGCCTCTTCTCAGGGGGGGCCAACGTCCTGACTTTC | CAGSLFSGGANVLTF
TRBJ1-4 | TRBV12-3/TRBV12-4 | - | TRBD1 | TGTGCCAGCACGCCACAGGGGGCAACTAATGAAAAACTGTTTTTT | CASTPQGATNEKLFF
TRBJ2-2 | TRBV29-1 | - | - | TGCAGCGTCGCAAGGACCCAACTCGGCGGGGAGCTGTTTTTT | CSVARTQLGGELFF
TRBJ1-1 | TRBV29-1 | - | - | TGCAGCGATCAGGGAGAGGGCACTGAAGCTTTCTTT | CSDQGEGTEAFF
TRBJ1-2 | TRBV25-1 | - | - | TGTGCCAGCAGTGCTAGAATAGAACCCTATGGCTACACCTTC | CASSARIEPYGYTF
TRBJ1-3 | TRBV12-3/TRBV12-4 | - | - | TGTGCCAGCAGTGGAGTGGCAAACACCATATATTTT | CASSGVANTIYF
TRBJ1-2 | TRBV20-1 | - | TRBD1 | TGCAGTGCTAGAAGACAGGGGCGGAACTATGGCTACACCTTC | CSARRQGRNYGYTF
TRBJ2-5 | TRBV25-1 | - | - | TGTGCGACAACTGGGACACATCAAGAGACCCAGTACTTC | CATTGTHQETQYF
TRBJ1-2 | TRBV7-8 | many | TRBD1 | TGTGCCAGCAGCTTAGGCCAGGGACAGGATGGCTACACCTTC | CASSLGQGQDGYTF
TRBJ1-2 | TRBV20-1 | - | - | TGCAGTGCCGAGGGTATAGGGGCAAGAGGCTACACCTTC | CSAEGIGARGYTF
TRBJ2-7 | TRBV24-1 | - | - | TGTGCCACCAGTGGGATAGGGAGCGAGCAGTACTTC | CATSGIGSEQYF
TRBJ1-6 | TRBV20-1 | - | - | TGCAGTGCTAGGGGGAGTCCGGGAAATTCACCCCTCCACTTT | CSARGSPGNSPLHF
TRBJ1-4 | TRBV29-1 | many | TRBD1 | TGCAGCGTCGCCGGGACAGGGGAGGAAAAACTGTTTTTT | CSVAGTGEEKLFF
TRBJ1-4 | TRBV9 | - | - | TGTGCCAGCAGCCAAGTCGGGGGGTTGGATGAAAAACTGTTTTTT | CASSQVGGLDEKLFF
TRBJ2-7 | TRBV20-1 | - | - | TGCAGTGCTAGAGGGGGGCAGGGTAGGAACGCCGAGCAGTACTTC | CSARGGQGRNAEQYF
TRBJ1-4 | TRBV7-9 | - | TRBD1 | TGTGCCAGCAGTGAACCCCCGCAGACAGGGGGCTATGAAAAACTGTTTTTT | CASSEPPQTGGYEKLFF
TRBJ2-7 | TRBV10-3 | once | TRBD1 | TGTGCCATCAGTGAACTCACAGGGGGCGTCGAGCAGTACTTC | CAISELTGGVEQYF
TRBJ1-6 | TRBV5-1 | few | TRBD1 | TGCGCCAGCAGCACCGGACAGGGGACGAATTCACCCCTCCACTTT | CASSTGQGTNSPLHF
TRBJ1-1 | TRBV10-2 | - | - | TGTGCCAGCAGTTCCGGGGTGGGGTACACTGAAGCTTTTTTT | CASSSGVGYTEAFF
TRBJ1-5 | TRBV7-2 | - | TRBD1 | TGTGCCAGTAGACTCTGGGACAGGGAGAATCAGCCCCAGCATTTT | CASRLWDRENQPQHF
TRBJ1-1 | TRBV5-1 | many | - | TGCGCCAGCAGCTTGGTGGGGGGGACGGCTTTCTTT | CASSLVGGTAFF
TRBJ2-7 | TRBV7-2 | few | - | TGTGCCAGCGGGGGGCCCGAGCAGTACTTC | CASGGPEQYF
TRBJ1-5 | TRBV7-8 | few | TRBD1 | TGTGCCAGCAGCTGGGGACAGGGGGAAAATCAGCCCCAGCATTTT | CASSWGQGENQPQHF
TRBJ2-5 | TRBV7-9 | few | - | TGCGCCAGCAGCCAAGAGTCCGGGATCGGCGAGACCCAGTACTTC | CASSQESGIGETQYF